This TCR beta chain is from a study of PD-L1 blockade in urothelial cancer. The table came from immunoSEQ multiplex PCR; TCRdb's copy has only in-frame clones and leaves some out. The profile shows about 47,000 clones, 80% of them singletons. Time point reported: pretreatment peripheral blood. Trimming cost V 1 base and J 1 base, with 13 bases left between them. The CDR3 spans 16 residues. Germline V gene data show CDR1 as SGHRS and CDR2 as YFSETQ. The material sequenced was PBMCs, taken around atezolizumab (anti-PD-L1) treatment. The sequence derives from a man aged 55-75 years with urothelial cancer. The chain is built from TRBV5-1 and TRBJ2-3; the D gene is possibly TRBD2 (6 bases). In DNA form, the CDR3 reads TGCGCCAGCAGCTTGTTTAGCGGATCCGGCACAGATACGCAGTATTTT. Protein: CASSLFSGSGTDTQYF.